This TCR beta chain appears in the sequencing data of a study of cytomegalovirus exposure and HLA in healthy donors. CDR3 length: 13 residues. V gave up 3 bases and J gave up 8 bases, with 11 bases separating them. Germline-derived CDR1 and CDR2 are MNHEY and SMNVEV (reference sequence). Comment on this clone: Antigen unknown.

Primers included in the PCR were 60 Vbeta and 13 Jbeta primers. The method was immunoSEQ multiplex PCR; TCRdb's version includes in-frame clones alone and lacks a portion of them. The repertoire consists of about 160,000 clones, with under 90% occurring once and the leading ten covering roughly 1.9%. Study-wide results and caveats: A later analysis linked roughly 17,000 TCR beta sequences to HLA alleles at 0.05 false discovery rate. In a later analysis, TCR beta V- and J-gene trimming showed a link to a missense DCLRE1C variant.

The genes are TRBV27 and TRBJ2-1, with unresolved D. The sequence was collected from a man aged 18 to 30 in good health and CMV-seronegative. The sample was PBMCs. The CDR3 loop reads CASSFSPSDEQFF. Here the CDR3 DNA reads TGTGCCAGCAGTTTTTCCCCGTCCGATGAGCAGTTCTTC.